Listed below are T cell receptor beta chains from one sample, sequenced in a study of cytomegalovirus exposure and HLA in healthy donors. The protocol was immunoSEQ multiplex PCR, while the TCRdb copy is restricted to in-frame clones and leaves out a portion. The repertoire holds 80,000 to 100,000 clones, with about 90% as singletons. Sequenced input: PBMCs. These receptors were taken from a man aged 18 to 30 in good health and CMV-seropositive. Each CDR3 is given with its conserved first and last residue. D genes are given only for firm matches. Clone size is given for some rows only: seen once, a few or many times, or a class if the clone is expanded.

V gene	J gene	D gene	clone size	CDR3 protein	CDR3 DNA
TRBV5-1	TRBJ2-1	TRBD1	once	CASSLARGHEQFF	TGCGCCAGCAGCTTGGCTAGGGGGCATGAGCAGTTCTTC
TRBV28	TRBJ2-7	.	.	CASRGSEQYF	TGTGCCAGCAGAGGGAGCGAGCAGTACTTC
TRBV15	TRBJ2-4	.	.	CATSRDGVAGFVKNIQYF	TGTGCCACCAGCAGGGACGGGGTGGCAGGTTTCGTAAAAAACATTCAGTACTTC
TRBV29-1	TRBJ2-2	.	many	CSVVGAAAGELFF	TGCAGCGTTGTTGGAGCGGCAGCCGGGGAGCTGTTTTTT
TRBV5-4	TRBJ2-3	TRBD2	.	CASSLYAVAGVDTQYF	TGTGCCAGCAGCTTATACGCTGTAGCGGGGGTAGATACGCAGTATTTT
TRBV19	TRBJ2-1	TRBD2	.	CASSIDPGGYNEQFF	TGTGCCAGTAGTATAGATCCGGGGGGTTACAATGAGCAGTTCTTC
TRBV13	TRBJ2-2	.	.	CASSFGVGGELFF	TGTGCCAGCAGCTTCGGGGTTGGCGGGGAGCTGTTTTTT
TRBV7-9	TRBJ2-1	.	.	CASRQPGVISEQFF	TGTGCCAGCAGACAGCCAGGGGTTATTAGTGAGCAGTTCTTC
TRBV5-1	TRBJ2-3	TRBD2	.	CASITGLAGDTDTQYF	TGCGCCAGTATTACTGGACTAGCGGGAGACACAGATACGCAGTATTTT
TRBV7-2	TRBJ1-6	.	.	CASSISSYNSPLHF	TGTGCCAGCAGCATTAGCTCCTATAATTCACCCCTCCACTTT
TRBV4-2	TRBJ2-1	.	.	CASSQDNRGRAYNEQFF	TGTGCCAGCAGCCAAGATAATAGGGGGAGGGCCTACAATGAGCAGTTCTTC
TRBV7-3	TRBJ2-1	TRBD1	.	CASSLDRPRTGGSEQFF	TGTGCCAGCAGCTTAGATCGACCGAGGACAGGGGGTTCTGAGCAGTTCTTC
TRBV6-5	TRBJ2-7	.	.	CASSYGTDYEQYF	TGTGCCAGCAGTTACGGGACTGACTACGAGCAGTACTTC
TRBV25-1	TRBJ1-1	.	.	CASSEGLGGELNTEAFF	TGTGCCAGCAGTGAGGGTCTGGGGGGGGAATTAAACACTGAAGCTTTCTTT
TRBV11-2	TRBJ2-7	TRBD2	.	CASNPGGTYEQYF	TGTGCCAGCAACCCGGGGGGGACCTACGAGCAGTACTTC
TRBV9	TRBJ2-5	TRBD2	.	CASSIAGLAGEETQYF	TGTGCCAGCAGCATTGCGGGACTAGCGGGAGAAGAGACCCAGTACTTC
TRBV2	TRBJ1-4	TRBD1	.	CASSVGTAANLF	TGTGCCAGCAGCGTGGGGACAGCAGCTAATCTTTTT
TRBV2	TRBJ2-7	TRBD1	many	CASGVGQGSVEQYF	TGTGCCAGCGGGGTGGGACAGGGGTCTGTCGAGCAGTACTTC
TRBV7-8	TRBJ1-3	.	once	CASSLGGRNSGNTIYF	TGTGCCAGCAGCTTAGGTGGCAGAAACTCTGGAAACACCATATATTTT
TRBV27	TRBJ1-2	.	.	CASSRDSHWLSPYGYTF	TGTGCCAGCAGCCGAGACAGCCACTGGCTTTCTCCCTATGGCTACACCTTC
TRBV11-3	TRBJ2-7	.	.	CASSSTSNEQYF	TGTGCCAGCAGCTCGACTAGTAACGAGCAGTACTTC
TRBV10-3	TRBJ2-5	.	.	CAISDLGQETQYF	TGTGCCATCAGTGACCTAGGACAAGAGACCCAGTACTTC
TRBV27	TRBJ2-3	.	once	CASSLGQLGGADTQYF	TGTGCCAGCAGTTTAGGGCAGCTTGGAGGGGCAGATACGCAGTATTTT
TRBV19	TRBJ1-5	.	.	CASSMGLNQPQHF	TGTGCCAGTAGTATGGGGCTAAATCAGCCCCAGCATTTT
TRBV11-1	TRBJ2-3	.	once	CASSLNRLSTDTQYF	TGTGCCAGCAGCTTAAACCGACTAAGCACAGATACGCAGTATTTT
TRBV11-2	TRBJ1-2	TRBD1	once	CASSRTVQGAVGYTF	TGTGCCAGCAGCCGCACTGTCCAGGGGGCGGTTGGCTACACCTTC
TRBV4-3	TRBJ1-2	.	.	CASSQEAGILYTF	TGCGCCAGCAGCCAAGAGGCGGGGATTCTCTACACCTTC
TRBV7-9	TRBJ1-5	.	.	CASSRGGEWGNQPQHF	TGTGCCAGCAGTCGGGGAGGTGAGTGGGGCAATCAGCCCCAGCATTTT
TRBV11-3	TRBJ2-3	TRBD2	.	CASSLSSGSTDTQYF	TGTGCCAGCAGCTTATCTAGCGGCAGCACAGATACGCAGTATTTT
TRBV9	TRBJ2-7	TRBD2	.	CASSAQTSGPYEQYF	TGTGCCAGCAGCGCCCAGACTAGCGGGCCATACGAGCAGTACTTC
TRBV30	TRBJ2-7	TRBD1	.	CAWSAGTGGDHEQYF	TGTGCCTGGAGTGCAGGGACAGGGGGCGACCACGAGCAGTACTTC
TRBV7-9	TRBJ2-1	TRBD2	.	CASSSSGGARNEQFF	TGTGCCAGCAGCTCCTCGGGAGGGGCTAGGAATGAGCAGTTCTTC
TRBV10-3	TRBJ2-2	.	few	CAISAREDTGELFF	TGTGCCATCAGTGCCAGGGAGGACACCGGGGAGCTGTTTTTT
TRBV4-2	TRBJ2-4	TRBD1	.	CASSQGDRDSDKNIQYF	TGTGCCAGCAGCCAGGGGGACCGGGACAGTGACAAAAACATTCAGTACTTC
TRBV11-2	TRBJ2-7	TRBD1	.	CASSLDRVYEQYF	TGTGCCAGCAGCTTGGACAGGGTTTACGAGCAGTACTTC
TRBV12-5	TRBJ2-6	.	.	CASGTYRSGANVLTF	TGTGCTAGTGGTACCTACAGGTCTGGGGCCAACGTCCTGACTTTC
TRBV21-1	TRBJ2-7	.	.	CASRASDSYEQYF	TGTGCCAGCAGGGCTAGCGACTCCTACGAGCAGTACTTC
TRBV4-1	TRBJ2-7	TRBD2	.	CASSQNPGLETYEQYF	TGCGCCAGCAGCCAAAATCCGGGACTAGAAACCTACGAGCAGTACTTC
TRBV4-3	TRBJ1-2	.	.	CASSRSVGDGYTF	TGCGCCAGCAGCCGGAGTGTGGGAGATGGCTACACCTTC
TRBV6-5	TRBJ1-3	.	.	CASSQEPTSGNTIYF	TGTGCCAGCAGCCAAGAGCCCACCTCTGGAAACACCATATATTTT
TRBV11-2	TRBJ1-1	.	.	CASSLNRHGGLNTEAFF	TGTGCCAGCAGCTTAAACCGTCACGGGGGATTGAACACTGAAGCTTTCTTT
TRBV28	TRBJ2-7	TRBD2	once	CASSLPQGLASEQYF	TGTGCCAGCAGTCTCCCCCAGGGACTAGCGTCCGAGCAGTACTTC
TRBV28	TRBJ2-7	TRBD2	.	CASSPDPRLAGGVLYEQYF	TGTGCCAGCAGTCCCGATCCTCGACTAGCGGGAGGGGTACTCTACGAGCAGTACTTC
TRBV27	TRBJ1-5	.	.	CASGGGVGQPQHF	TGTGCCAGCGGGGGGGGTGTGGGTCAGCCCCAGCATTTT
TRBV9	TRBJ2-3	TRBD1	.	CASSVVPGGGGKGTDTQYF	TGTGCCAGCAGCGTAGTGCCAGGGGGCGGTGGTAAAGGCACAGATACGCAGTATTTT
TRBV6-5	TRBJ1-1	TRBD1	once	CASSYGTGGAEAFF	TGTGCCAGCAGTTACGGGACAGGGGGGGCTGAAGCTTTCTTT
TRBV14	TRBJ2-3	.	.	CASSQDYRAGVSPDTQYF	TGTGCCAGCAGCCAAGATTACAGGGCGGGAGTGTCTCCAGATACGCAGTATTTT
TRBV7-9	TRBJ1-1	.	.	CASSEMWNTEAFF	TGTGCCAGCAGCGAGATGTGGAACACTGAAGCTTTCTTT
TRBV9	TRBJ2-7	TRBD2	.	CASNTPGLAGSEQYF	TGTGCCAGCAATACACCGGGACTAGCGGGGTCCGAGCAGTACTTC
TRBV28	TRBJ2-3	.	few	CASRRSGPHQDTQYF	TGTGCCAGCAGGCGGTCAGGGCCCCACCAGGATACGCAGTATTTT
TRBV19	TRBJ2-7	TRBD1	.	CASSMTQGTTYEQYF	TGTGCCAGTAGTATGACACAGGGGACAACCTACGAGCAGTACTTC
TRBV7-9	TRBJ1-2	TRBD1	.	CASSSRGGTGGGYGYTF	TGTGCCAGCAGCTCAAGAGGGGGGACAGGGGGCGGCTATGGCTACACCTTC
TRBV10-3	TRBJ2-7	.	.	CATGQTLYEQYF	TGTGCCACAGGACAGACTCTCTACGAGCAGTACTTC
TRBV19	TRBJ1-2	TRBD1	.	CASSGLTRLDRGYGYTF	TGTGCCAGTAGTGGTCTCACCCGACTAGACAGGGGCTATGGCTACACCTTC